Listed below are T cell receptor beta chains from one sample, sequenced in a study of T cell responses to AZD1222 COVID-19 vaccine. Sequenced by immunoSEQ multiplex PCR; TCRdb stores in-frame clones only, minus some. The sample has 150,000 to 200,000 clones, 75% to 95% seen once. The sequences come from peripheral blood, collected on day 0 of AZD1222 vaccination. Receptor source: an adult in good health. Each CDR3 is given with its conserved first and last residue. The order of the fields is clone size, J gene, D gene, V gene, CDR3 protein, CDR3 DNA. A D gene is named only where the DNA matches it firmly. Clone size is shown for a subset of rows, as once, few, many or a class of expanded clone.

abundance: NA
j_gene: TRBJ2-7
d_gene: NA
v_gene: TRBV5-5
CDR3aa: CASSLEGDTFYEQYF
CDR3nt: TGTGCCAGCAGCTTGGAGGGGGATACCTTCTACGAGCAGTACTTC

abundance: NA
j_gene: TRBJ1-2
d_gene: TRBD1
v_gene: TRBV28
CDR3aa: CASSPPGQGLSYTF
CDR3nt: TGTGCCAGCAGCCCTCCGGGACAGGGATTGAGCTACACCTTC

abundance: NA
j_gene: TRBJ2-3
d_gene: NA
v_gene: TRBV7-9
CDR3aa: CASSSRPMQGTDTQYF
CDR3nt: TGTGCCAGCAGCTCTCGACCGATGCAGGGCACAGATACGCAGTATTTT

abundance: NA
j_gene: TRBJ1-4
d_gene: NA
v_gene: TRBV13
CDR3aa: CASSTRTEGGTNEKLFF
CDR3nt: TGTGCCAGCAGCACCAGGACAGAAGGAGGAACTAATGAAAAACTGTTTTTT

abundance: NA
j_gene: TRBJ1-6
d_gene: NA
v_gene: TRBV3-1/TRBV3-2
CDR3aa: CASSLDGPPNSPLHF
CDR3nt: TGTGCCAGCAGCTTAGACGGGCCCCCTAATTCACCCCTCCACTTT

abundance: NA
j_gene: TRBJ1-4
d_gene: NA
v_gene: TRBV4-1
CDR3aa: CASSQDGPPRGGTNEKLFF
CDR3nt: TGCGCCAGCAGCCAAGATGGGCCCCCACGAGGAGGGACTAATGAAAAACTGTTTTTT

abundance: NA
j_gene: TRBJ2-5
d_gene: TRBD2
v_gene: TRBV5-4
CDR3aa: CASSPGTGTSGEETQYF
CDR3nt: TGTGCCAGCAGCCCGGGGACCGGGACTAGCGGGGAAGAGACCCAGTACTTC

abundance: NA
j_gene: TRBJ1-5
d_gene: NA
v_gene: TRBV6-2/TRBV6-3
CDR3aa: CASSYAGLNQPQHF
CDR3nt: TGTGCCAGCAGTTACGCAGGGTTAAATCAGCCCCAGCATTTT

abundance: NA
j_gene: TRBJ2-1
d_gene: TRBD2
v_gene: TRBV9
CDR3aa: CASSVDGAGGPGYNEQFF
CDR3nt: TGTGCCAGCAGCGTAGATGGCGCGGGGGGGCCCGGCTACAATGAGCAGTTCTTC

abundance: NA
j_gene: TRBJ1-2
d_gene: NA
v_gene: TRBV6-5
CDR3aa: CASSRANYGYTF
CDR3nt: TGTGCCAGCAGCCGGGCTAACTATGGCTACACCTTC

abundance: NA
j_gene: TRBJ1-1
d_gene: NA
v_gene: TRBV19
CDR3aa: CASNPQGGNTEAFF
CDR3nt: TGTGCCAGTAATCCACAGGGCGGGAACACTGAAGCTTTCTTT

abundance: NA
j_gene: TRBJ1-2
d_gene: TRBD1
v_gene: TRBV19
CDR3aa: CASIIGTGADYGYTF
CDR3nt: TGTGCCAGTATTATCGGGACAGGGGCCGACTATGGCTACACCTTC

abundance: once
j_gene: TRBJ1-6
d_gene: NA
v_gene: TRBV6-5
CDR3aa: CASTRTYNSPLHF
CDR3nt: TGTGCCAGCACTAGGACCTATAATTCACCCCTCCACTTT

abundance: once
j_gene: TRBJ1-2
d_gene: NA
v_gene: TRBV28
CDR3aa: CASSSPNSNYGYTF
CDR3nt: TGTGCCAGCAGTTCACCCAACAGTAACTATGGCTACACCTTC

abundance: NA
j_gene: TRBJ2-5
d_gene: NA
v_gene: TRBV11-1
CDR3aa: CASRTGETQYF
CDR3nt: TGTGCCAGCAGGACGGGTGAGACCCAGTACTTC

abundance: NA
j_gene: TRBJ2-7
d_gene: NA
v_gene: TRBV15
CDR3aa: CATSPRRQDYEQYF
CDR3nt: TGTGCCACCTCCCCGAGGAGGCAGGACTACGAGCAGTACTTC

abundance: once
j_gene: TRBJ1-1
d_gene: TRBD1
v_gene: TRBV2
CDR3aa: CASMTETGKIEAFF
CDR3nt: TGTGCCAGCATGACGGAGACAGGGAAGATTGAAGCTTTCTTT

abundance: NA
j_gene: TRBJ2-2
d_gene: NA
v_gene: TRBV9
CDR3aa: CASSPRNTGELFF
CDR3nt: TGTGCCAGCAGCCCGCGAAACACCGGGGAGCTGTTTTTT

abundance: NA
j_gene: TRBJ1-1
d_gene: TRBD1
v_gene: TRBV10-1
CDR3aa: CASSEEDRKNTEAFF
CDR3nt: TGCGCCAGCAGTGAGGAGGACAGGAAGAACACTGAAGCTTTCTTT

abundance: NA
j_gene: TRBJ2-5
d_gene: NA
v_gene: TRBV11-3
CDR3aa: CASSLDTGTQYF
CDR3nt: TGTGCCAGCAGCTTAGATACCGGGACCCAGTACTTC

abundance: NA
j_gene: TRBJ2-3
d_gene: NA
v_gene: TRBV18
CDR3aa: CASSSIPLLSSTDTQYF
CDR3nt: TGTGCCAGCTCATCTATTCCCCTACTATCCAGCACAGATACGCAGTATTTT

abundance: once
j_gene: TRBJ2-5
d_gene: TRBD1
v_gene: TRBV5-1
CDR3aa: CASSLGDRKETQYF
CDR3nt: TGCGCCAGCAGCTTGGGGGACAGAAAAGAGACCCAGTACTTC

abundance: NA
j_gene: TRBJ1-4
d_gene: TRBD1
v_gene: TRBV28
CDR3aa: CASTHQGTAGEKLFF
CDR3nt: TGTGCCAGCACCCACCAAGGGACAGCCGGGGAAAAACTGTTTTTT

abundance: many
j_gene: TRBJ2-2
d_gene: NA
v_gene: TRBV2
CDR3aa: CASSVENTGELFF
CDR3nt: TGTGCCAGCAGTGTGGAGAACACCGGGGAGCTGTTTTTT

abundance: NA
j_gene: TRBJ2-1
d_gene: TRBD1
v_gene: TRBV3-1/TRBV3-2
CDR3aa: CASSQGTGGYNEQFF
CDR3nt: TGTGCCAGCAGCCAAGGGACAGGGGGGTACAATGAGCAGTTCTTC

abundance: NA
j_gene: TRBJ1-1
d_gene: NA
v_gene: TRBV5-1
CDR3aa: CASSLASLQPNTEAFF
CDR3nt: TGCGCCAGCAGCTTGGCCAGTTTACAGCCGAACACTGAAGCTTTCTTT

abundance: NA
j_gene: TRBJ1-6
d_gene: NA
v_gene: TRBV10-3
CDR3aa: CAIATGLNSPLHF
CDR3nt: TGTGCCATCGCGACAGGTTTGAATTCACCCCTCCACTTT

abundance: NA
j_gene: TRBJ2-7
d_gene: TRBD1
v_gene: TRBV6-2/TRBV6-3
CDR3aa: CASSTQGYEQYF
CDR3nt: TGTGCCAGCAGTACACAGGGGTACGAGCAGTACTTC

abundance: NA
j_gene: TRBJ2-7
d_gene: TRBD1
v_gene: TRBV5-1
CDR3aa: CASSFRTGGEQYF
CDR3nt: TGCGCCAGCAGCTTCCGGACAGGGGGAGAGCAGTACTTC

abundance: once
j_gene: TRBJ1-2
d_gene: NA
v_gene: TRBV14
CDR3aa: CASSQGRFDSYGDYGYTF
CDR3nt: TGTGCCAGCAGCCAAGGGAGATTCGATTCATACGGGGACTATGGCTACACCTTC

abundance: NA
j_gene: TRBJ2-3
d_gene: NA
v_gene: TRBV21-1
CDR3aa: CASISSSFDPSTDTQYF
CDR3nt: TGTGCCAGCATTAGTTCGAGTTTCGACCCTAGCACAGATACGCAGTATTTT

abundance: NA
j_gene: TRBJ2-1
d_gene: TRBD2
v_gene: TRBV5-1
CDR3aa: CASTGGGGNEQFF
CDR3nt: TGCGCCAGCACTGGCGGGGGAGGGAATGAGCAGTTCTTC

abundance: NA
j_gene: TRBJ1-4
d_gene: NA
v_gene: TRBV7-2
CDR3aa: CASSLGGARNEKLFF
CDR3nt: TGTGCCAGCAGCTTAGGGGGAGCACGTAATGAAAAACTGTTTTTT

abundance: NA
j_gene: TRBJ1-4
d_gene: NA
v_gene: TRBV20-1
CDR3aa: CSAREDSLLFF
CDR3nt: TGCAGTGCTAGAGAGGACAGTTTACTGTTTTTT

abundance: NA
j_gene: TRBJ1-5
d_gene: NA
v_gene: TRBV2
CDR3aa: CASTDSESQPQHF
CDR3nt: TGTGCCAGCACTGACTCCGAAAGTCAGCCCCAGCATTTT

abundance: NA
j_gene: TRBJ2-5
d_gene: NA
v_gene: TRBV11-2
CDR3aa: CASSFLQGQETQYF
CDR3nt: TGTGCCAGCAGCTTCCTCCAGGGTCAAGAGACCCAGTACTTC

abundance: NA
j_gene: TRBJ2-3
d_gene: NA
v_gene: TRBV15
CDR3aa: CATSRGSRGQYF
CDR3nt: TGTGCCACCAGCCGGGGGTCACGGGGGCAGTATTTT

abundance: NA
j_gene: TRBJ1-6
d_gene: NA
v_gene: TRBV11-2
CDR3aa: CASSLGTYSPLHF
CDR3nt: TGTGCCAGCAGCTTAGGGACTTATTCACCCCTCCACTTT

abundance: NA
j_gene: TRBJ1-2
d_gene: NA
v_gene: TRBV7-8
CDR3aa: CASSLGTTGVHGYTF
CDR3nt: TGTGCCAGCAGCTTAGGAACAACGGGAGTCCATGGCTACACCTTC

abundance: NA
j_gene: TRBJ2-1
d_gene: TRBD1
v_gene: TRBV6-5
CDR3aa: CASNGQGLGNEQFF
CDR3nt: TGTGCCAGCAACGGACAGGGTCTGGGCAATGAGCAGTTCTTC

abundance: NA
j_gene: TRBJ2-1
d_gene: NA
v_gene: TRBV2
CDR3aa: CASSARYEQFF
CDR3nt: TGTGCCAGCAGTGCTAGGTATGAGCAGTTCTTC

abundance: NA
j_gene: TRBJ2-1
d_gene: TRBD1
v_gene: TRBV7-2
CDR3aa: CASSSDRGRNEQFF
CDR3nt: TGTGCCAGCAGCTCGGACAGGGGGAGAAATGAGCAGTTCTTC

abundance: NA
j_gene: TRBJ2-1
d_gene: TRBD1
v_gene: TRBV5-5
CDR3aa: CASSLARTGAANSYYNEQFF
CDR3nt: TGTGCCAGCAGCTTGGCTCGGACAGGGGCCGCGAATTCCTACTACAATGAGCAGTTCTTC

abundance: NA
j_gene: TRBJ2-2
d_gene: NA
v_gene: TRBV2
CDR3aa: CASRRQGELFF
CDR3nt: TGTGCCAGCAGGAGGCAGGGGGAGCTGTTTTTT

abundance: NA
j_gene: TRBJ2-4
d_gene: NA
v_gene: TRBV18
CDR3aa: CASSPPRGGRDIQYF
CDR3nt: TGTGCCAGCTCACCTCCTAGGGGGGGGCGTGACATTCAGTACTTC

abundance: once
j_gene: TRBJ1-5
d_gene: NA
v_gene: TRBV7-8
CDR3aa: CASTIGGLGVWPQHF
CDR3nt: TGTGCCAGCACCATCGGGGGACTTGGCGTTTGGCCCCAGCATTTT

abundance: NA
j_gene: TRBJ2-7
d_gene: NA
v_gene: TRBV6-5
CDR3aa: CASSYLPGSYEHEQYF
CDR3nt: TGTGCCAGCAGTTACCTCCCGGGGAGCTATGAACACGAGCAGTACTTC